This T cell receptor (beta chain) was recovered during a study of blood T cells in healthy people across ages. Alongside a J-beta primer mix, a sample-barcoded 5' primer served in a second PCR lasting about 7 to 11 cycles. Via MiXCR, TCRdb re-called the 5' RACE reads, giving one row per CDR3 protein. The sample carries 790,000 or so distinct CDR3 sequences, about half recorded once. This clonotype was counted between two and nine times. The antigen is not known. PBMCs, at least 6.5 million per sample, were isolated. The CDR3 loop spans 16 amino acids. Study-wide points: A conclusive naive versus antigen-experienced comparison was prevented by the unsorted PBMCs. Age brought a roughly linear fall in TCR beta diversity measured per million T cells.

This clonotype was obtained from a man of 80 years or more in good health. Input material: blood. The chain employs TRBV21-1 and TRBJ2-2; the table's D call, TRBD2, was not checked against the DNA. TRBV21-1 is designated a pseudogene. CDR3 DNA sequence: TGTGCCAGCAGCAAAGATTGGAGGGTCAACACCGGGGAGCTGTTTTTT. It encodes CASSKDWRVNTGELFF.